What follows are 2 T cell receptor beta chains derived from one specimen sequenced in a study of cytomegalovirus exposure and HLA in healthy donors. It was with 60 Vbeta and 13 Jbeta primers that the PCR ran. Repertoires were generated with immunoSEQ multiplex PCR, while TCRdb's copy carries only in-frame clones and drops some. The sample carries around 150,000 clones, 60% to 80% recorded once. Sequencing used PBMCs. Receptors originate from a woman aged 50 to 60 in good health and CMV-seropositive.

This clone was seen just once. CDR3 nucleotides: TGTGCCAGCAGCTTAGTAGGCGGGACAGAGACCCAGTACTTC. Translated, it gives CASSLVGGTETQYF. This rearrangement joins TRBV7-9 to TRBJ2-5, with D possibly matching TRBD2 (6 bases). V was trimmed by 1 base and J by 4 bases, leaving 10 bases between them. Germline assignment: CDR1 SEHNR and CDR2 FQNEAQ (reference sequence). The CDR3 is made up of 14 amino acids.

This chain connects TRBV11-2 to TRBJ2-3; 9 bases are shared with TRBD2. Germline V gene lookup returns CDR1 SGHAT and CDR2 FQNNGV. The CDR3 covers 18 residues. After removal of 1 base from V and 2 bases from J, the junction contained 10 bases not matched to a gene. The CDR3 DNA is TGTGCCAGCAGCTTAGGGTGGGCTAGCGGGACTTCCACAGATACGCAGTATTTT. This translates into CASSLGWASGTSTDTQYF.